This T cell receptor beta chain was found in a study of blood T cell repertoires in COVID-19. Study details: Samples taken during acute and convalescent COVID-19 were collected in the United States, Italy and Spain. In each case, the material was cDNA or gDNA derived from T cells, B-cell-depleted T cells, or PBMCs.

In the source study's methods: Estimated nucleated cell counts came from reference gene primer amplification. Assay used: immunoSEQ multiplex PCR; TCRdb lists only in-frame clones, some missing. Clone size and V and J calls were adopted from that table, with D and trimming inferred from the DNA. The sample shows about 120,000 clones, over 75% of them seen only once. J gave up 8 bases and V 3 bases, and 10 bases lay outside the gene matches. Germline V gives CDR1 SEHNR, CDR2 FQNEAQ (reference sequence). The CDR3 is 15 amino acids. V gene TRBV7-9 combines with J gene TRBJ2-1; TRBD2 agrees at 7 bases. The sample taken for sequencing was peripheral blood. This clonotype was sampled from a man aged 65 to 79 with active or convalescent COVID-19. The CDR3 loop reads CASSLSGEGLDEQFF. CDR3 in DNA: TGTGCCAGCAGCTTGTCGGGGGAGGGCCTGGATGAGCAGTTCTTC.